This is a list of T cell receptor beta chains from one sample in a study of technical replicates of blood from a few donors. Sequenced by immunoSEQ multiplex PCR; TCRdb stores in-frame clones only, minus some. The repertoire has about 62,000 clones, around 87% of them found once; the top ten carry about 5.2%. Material for sequencing was PBMCs. All receptors come from a human donor in good health. Some clones in this sample may be carry-over from other donors' samples. Both conserved end residues are part of each CDR3. A D gene is named only where the DNA matches it firmly. Clone sizes are given selectively: once, few, many, or a class where the clone is expanded.

v_call	clone_size	d_call	j_call	cdr3_aa	cdr3_nt
TRBV7-9	NA	TRBD2	TRBJ2-7	CASSKPGLAGVGEQYF	TGTGCCAGCAGCAAACCGGGACTAGCGGGAGTGGGCGAGCAGTACTTC
TRBV5-6	few	NA	TRBJ1-1	CASSFGQNTEAFF	TGTGCCAGCAGCTTCGGACAGAACACTGAAGCTTTCTTT
TRBV7-2	once	NA	TRBJ2-3	CASSFRGSTDTQYF	TGTGCCAGCAGCTTCAGGGGTAGCACAGATACGCAGTATTTT
TRBV6-1	NA	NA	TRBJ2-1	CASSSVQGDEQFF	TGTGCCAGCAGCTCGGTCCAAGGGGATGAGCAGTTCTTC
TRBV2	NA	TRBD1	TRBJ1-1	CASRGQSEVREAFF	TGTGCCAGCAGGGGACAGAGCGAGGTTCGTGAAGCTTTCTTT
TRBV9	NA	TRBD1	TRBJ2-5	CASSKDRGQETQYF	TGTGCCAGCAGCAAAGACAGGGGCCAAGAGACCCAGTACTTC
TRBV5-4	NA	TRBD1	TRBJ2-7	CASSRDRADEQYF	TGTGCCAGCAGCAGGGACAGGGCAGACGAGCAGTACTTC
TRBV4-1	NA	NA	TRBJ2-5	CASSPRGQLRETQYF	TGCGCCAGCAGCCCGCGGGGGCAGTTGAGGGAGACCCAGTACTTC
TRBV10-3	NA	TRBD2	TRBJ2-5	CAIRGREALQETQYF	TGTGCCATCAGGGGGAGGGAGGCCCTCCAAGAGACCCAGTACTTC
TRBV7-8	once	TRBD1	TRBJ2-3	CASSLGTETSGTDTQYF	TGTGCCAGCAGCCTCGGGACAGAGACCTCTGGCACAGATACGCAGTATTTT
TRBV18	NA	TRBD2	TRBJ2-5	CASSPLLVAGGPETQYF	TGTGCCAGCTCACCGCTTTTGGTAGCGGGGGGCCCAGAGACCCAGTACTTC
TRBV29-1	NA	NA	TRBJ2-5	CSVGYRGETQYF	TGCAGCGTTGGCTATCGAGGGGAGACCCAGTACTTC
TRBV18	NA	NA	TRBJ2-3	CASSPILVSTDTQYF	TGTGCCAGCTCACCAATTTTAGTTAGCACAGATACGCAGTATTTT
TRBV7-2	NA	NA	TRBJ2-3	CASSLFASVSTDTQYF	TGTGCCAGCAGCTTATTCGCTAGCGTCAGCACAGATACGCAGTATTTT
TRBV6-6	NA	NA	TRBJ1-5	CASSYSNSNQPQHF	TGTGCCAGCAGTTACTCGAACAGTAATCAGCCCCAGCATTTT
TRBV18	NA	TRBD1	TRBJ1-1	CASSTGIMNTEAFF	TGTGCCAGCTCGACAGGGATCATGAACACTGAAGCTTTCTTT
TRBV5-4	NA	NA	TRBJ1-4	CASSLSWGRNEKLFF	TGTGCCAGCAGCTTGAGCTGGGGGAGGAATGAAAAACTGTTTTTT
TRBV5-4	NA	TRBD2	TRBJ2-2	CASSQSVLAGEVGELFF	TGTGCCAGCAGTCAAAGCGTTCTAGCGGGGGAGGTCGGGGAGCTGTTTTTT
TRBV18	NA	NA	TRBJ2-7	CASSPETTARGHEQYF	TGTGCCAGCTCCCCCGAGACGACGGCCAGGGGACACGAGCAGTACTTC
TRBV7-9	once	NA	TRBJ2-3	CASSLAQRSLSTDTQYF	TGTGCCAGCAGCTTAGCTCAGAGGAGTCTTAGCACAGATACGCAGTATTTT
TRBV18	NA	TRBD1	TRBJ1-1	CASSLMTGGNTEAFF	TGTGCCAGCTCACTAATGACAGGGGGGAACACTGAAGCTTTCTTT
TRBV30	once	TRBD2	TRBJ2-5	CAWRLAGGQETQYF	TGTGCCTGGAGACTAGCGGGGGGACAAGAGACCCAGTACTTC
TRBV27	NA	TRBD1	TRBJ2-2	CASRGQGRTGELFF	TGTGCCAGCAGAGGACAGGGACGAACCGGGGAGCTGTTTTTT
TRBV4-3	NA	NA	TRBJ1-6	CASQQGYNSPLHF	TGCGCCAGCCAACAGGGCTATAATTCACCCCTCCACTTT
TRBV7-2	NA	TRBD1	TRBJ1-2	CASSPEPTGPYGYTF	TGTGCCAGCAGCCCGGAACCGACAGGGCCCTATGGCTACACCTTC
TRBV7-3	NA	TRBD1	TRBJ2-1	CASSSTGAGEQFF	TGTGCCAGCAGTTCAACAGGGGCTGGTGAGCAGTTCTTC
TRBV7-9	NA	NA	TRBJ2-7	CASSFAGALVYEQYF	TGTGCCAGCAGCTTTGCAGGGGCGCTAGTCTACGAGCAGTACTTC
TRBV7-2	NA	TRBD1	TRBJ2-3	CASSIAGTGTDTQYF	TGTGCCAGCAGCATCGCCGGGACAGGGACAGATACGCAGTATTTT
TRBV6-1	NA	NA	TRBJ1-4	CASSEGYGGGYEKLFF	TGTGCCAGCAGTGAAGGTTATGGGGGGGGTTATGAAAAACTGTTTTTT
TRBV4-3	NA	NA	TRBJ2-3	CASSQDWAGNTDTQYF	TGCGCCAGCAGCCAAGATTGGGCAGGGAACACAGATACGCAGTATTTT
TRBV2	NA	TRBD1	TRBJ2-7	CATTGGASYEQYF	TGTGCCACCACAGGGGGCGCGTCCTACGAGCAGTACTTC
TRBV6-5	once	NA	TRBJ1-2	CATGERYYGYTF	TGTGCCACCGGGGAACGTTACTATGGCTACACCTTC
TRBV5-1	NA	NA	TRBJ1-6	CASSLVQTGGNNSPLHF	TGCGCCAGCAGCTTGGTCCAGACTGGCGGCAATAATTCACCCCTCCACTTT
TRBV6-5	NA	TRBD1	TRBJ2-1	CASSAWTGVNEQFF	TGTGCCAGCAGTGCCTGGACAGGGGTCAATGAGCAGTTCTTC
TRBV18	NA	TRBD1	TRBJ1-5	CASSTGDRGGQPQHF	TGTGCCAGCTCAACGGGGGACAGGGGAGGCCAGCCCCAGCATTTT
TRBV7-2	NA	TRBD2	TRBJ2-7	CASSSSGISSYEQYF	TGTGCCAGCAGCAGTAGCGGGATAAGCTCCTACGAGCAGTACTTC
TRBV29-1	NA	TRBD2	TRBJ2-1	CSVSPPGLAVYNEQFF	TGCAGCGTCTCCCCTCCGGGACTAGCGGTTTACAATGAGCAGTTCTTC
TRBV6-5	NA	NA	TRBJ2-2	CASSYIPGERTGELFF	TGTGCCAGCAGTTACATCCCAGGGGAAAGAACCGGGGAGCTGTTTTTT
TRBV7-8	once	TRBD2	TRBJ2-3	CASRPSLATLTDTQYF	TGTGCCAGCAGACCGTCACTAGCGACTCTCACAGATACGCAGTATTTT
TRBV15	NA	TRBD1	TRBJ2-2	CATSREGRGITGELFF	TGTGCCACCAGCAGAGAAGGCAGGGGGATCACCGGGGAGCTGTTTTTT
TRBV5-1	NA	NA	TRBJ2-1	CASSLGSRGSYNEQFF	TGCGCCAGCAGCTTGGGTTCTCGCGGCTCCTACAATGAGCAGTTCTTC
TRBV30	NA	NA	TRBJ2-3	CAWSQGDETDTQYF	TGTGCCTGGAGTCAAGGGGATGAAACAGATACGCAGTATTTT